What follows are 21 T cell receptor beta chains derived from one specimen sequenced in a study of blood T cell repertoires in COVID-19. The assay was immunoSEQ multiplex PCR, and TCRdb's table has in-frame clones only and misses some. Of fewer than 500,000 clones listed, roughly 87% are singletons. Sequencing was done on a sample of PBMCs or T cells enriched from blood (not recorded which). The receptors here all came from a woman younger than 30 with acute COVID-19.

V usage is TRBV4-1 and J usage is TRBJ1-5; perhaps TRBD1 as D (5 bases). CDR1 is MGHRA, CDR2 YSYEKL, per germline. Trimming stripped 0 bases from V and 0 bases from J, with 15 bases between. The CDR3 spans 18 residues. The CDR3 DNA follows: TGCGCCAGCAGCCAAGATTTTTTGGCAGGGAATAGCAATCAGCCCCAGCATTTT. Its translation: CASSQDFLAGNSNQPQHF.

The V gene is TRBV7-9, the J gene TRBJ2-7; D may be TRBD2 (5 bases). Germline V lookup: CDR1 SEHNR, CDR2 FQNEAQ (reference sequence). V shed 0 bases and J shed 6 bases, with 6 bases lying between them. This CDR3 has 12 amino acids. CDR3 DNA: TGTGCCAGCAGCTTAGCGGGAGTCGAGCAGTACTTC. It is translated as CASSLAGVEQYF.

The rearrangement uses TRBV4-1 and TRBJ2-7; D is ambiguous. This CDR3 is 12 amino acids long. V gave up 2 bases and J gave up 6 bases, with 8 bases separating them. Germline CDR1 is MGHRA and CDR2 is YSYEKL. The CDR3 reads CASSQSGREQYF. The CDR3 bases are TGCGCCAGCAGCCAATCCGGTCGCGAGCAGTACTTC.

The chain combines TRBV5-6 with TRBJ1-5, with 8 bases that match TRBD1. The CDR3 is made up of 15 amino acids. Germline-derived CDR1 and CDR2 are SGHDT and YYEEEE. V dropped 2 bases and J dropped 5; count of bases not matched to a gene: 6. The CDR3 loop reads CASSLYDRGDQPQHF. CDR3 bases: TGTGCCAGCAGCTTATACGACAGGGGAGATCAGCCCCAGCATTTT. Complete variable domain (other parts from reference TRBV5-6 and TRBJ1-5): DAGVTQSPTHLIKTRGQQVTLRCSPKSGHDTVSWYQQALGQGPQFIFQYYEEEERQRGNFPDRFSGHQFPNYSSELNVNALLLGDSALYLCASSLYDRGDQPQHFGDGTRLSIL.

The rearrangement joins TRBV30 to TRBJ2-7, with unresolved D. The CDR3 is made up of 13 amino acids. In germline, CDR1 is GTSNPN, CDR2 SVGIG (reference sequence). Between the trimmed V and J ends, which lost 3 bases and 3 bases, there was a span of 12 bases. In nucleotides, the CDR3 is TGTGCCTGGAGAGACGGAGTCCACTACGAGCAGTACTTC. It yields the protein CAWRDGVHYEQYF.

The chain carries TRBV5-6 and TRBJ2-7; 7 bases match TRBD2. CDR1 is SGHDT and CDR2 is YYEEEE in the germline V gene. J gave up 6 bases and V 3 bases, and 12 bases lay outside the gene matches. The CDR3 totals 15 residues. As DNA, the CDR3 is TGTGCCAGCAGCTCGAGACTAGCTGGGGTATCCGAGCAGTACTTC. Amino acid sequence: CASSSRLAGVSEQYF.

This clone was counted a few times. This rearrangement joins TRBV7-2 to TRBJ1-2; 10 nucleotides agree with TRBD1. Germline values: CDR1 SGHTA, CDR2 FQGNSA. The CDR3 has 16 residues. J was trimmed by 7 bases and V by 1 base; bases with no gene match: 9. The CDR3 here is CASSLDGATGGRGYTF. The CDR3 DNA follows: TGTGCCAGCAGCTTAGACGGGGCGACAGGGGGCCGTGGCTACACCTTC.

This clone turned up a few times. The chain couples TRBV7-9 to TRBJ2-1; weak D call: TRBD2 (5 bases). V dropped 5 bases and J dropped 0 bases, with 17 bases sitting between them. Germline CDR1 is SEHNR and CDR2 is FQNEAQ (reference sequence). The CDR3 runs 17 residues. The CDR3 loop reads CASSPTPGMSSYNEQFF. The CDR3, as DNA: TGTGCCAGCAGCCCAACGCCCGGGATGAGCTCCTACAATGAGCAGTTCTTC.

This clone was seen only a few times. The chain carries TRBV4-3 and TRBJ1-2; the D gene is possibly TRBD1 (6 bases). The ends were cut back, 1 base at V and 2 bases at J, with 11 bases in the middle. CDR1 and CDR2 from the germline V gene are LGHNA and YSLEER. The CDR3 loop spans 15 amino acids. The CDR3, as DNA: TGCGCCAGCAGCCAAGCCCCCACAGGGAACTATGGCTACACCTTC. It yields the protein CASSQAPTGNYGYTF.

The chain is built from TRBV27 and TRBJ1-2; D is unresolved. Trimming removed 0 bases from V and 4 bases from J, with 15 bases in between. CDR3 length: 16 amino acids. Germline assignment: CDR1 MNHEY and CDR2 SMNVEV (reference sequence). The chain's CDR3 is CASSLSKGASGYGYTF. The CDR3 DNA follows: TGTGCCAGCAGTTTATCGAAAGGAGCTTCTGGCTATGGCTACACCTTC.

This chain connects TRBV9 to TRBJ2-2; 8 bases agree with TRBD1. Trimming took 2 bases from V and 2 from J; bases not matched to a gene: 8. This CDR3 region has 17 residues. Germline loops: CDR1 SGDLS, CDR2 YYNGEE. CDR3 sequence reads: CASSVPRTGLNTGELFF. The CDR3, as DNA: TGTGCCAGCAGCGTCCCCAGGACAGGGCTTAACACCGGGGAGCTGTTTTTT.

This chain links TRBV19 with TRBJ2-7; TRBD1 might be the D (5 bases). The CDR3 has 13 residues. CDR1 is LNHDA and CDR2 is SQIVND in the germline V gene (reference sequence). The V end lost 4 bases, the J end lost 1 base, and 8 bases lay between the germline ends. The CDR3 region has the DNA TGTGCCAGTAGTAGTGACAGTTCCTACGAGCAGTACTTC. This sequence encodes CASSSDSSYEQYF.

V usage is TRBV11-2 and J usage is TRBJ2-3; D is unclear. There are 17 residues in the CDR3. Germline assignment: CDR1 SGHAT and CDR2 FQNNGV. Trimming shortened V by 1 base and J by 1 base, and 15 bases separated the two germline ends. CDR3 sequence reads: CASSLVESPSGTDTQYF. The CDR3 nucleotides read TGTGCCAGCAGCTTAGTTGAGTCGCCGAGTGGCACAGATACGCAGTATTTT.

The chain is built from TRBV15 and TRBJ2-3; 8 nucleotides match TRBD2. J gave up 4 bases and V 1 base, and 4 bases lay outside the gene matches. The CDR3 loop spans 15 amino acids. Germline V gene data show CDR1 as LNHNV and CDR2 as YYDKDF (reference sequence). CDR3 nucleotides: TGTGCCACCAGCAGAGGCAGAGCGGGGGCAGATACGCAGTATTTT. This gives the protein CATSRGRAGADTQYF.

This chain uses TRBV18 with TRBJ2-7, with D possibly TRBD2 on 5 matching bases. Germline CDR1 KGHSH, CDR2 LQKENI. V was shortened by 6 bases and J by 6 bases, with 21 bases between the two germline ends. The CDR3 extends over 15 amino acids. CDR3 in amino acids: CASSSTDYLTGEQYF. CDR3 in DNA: TGTGCCAGCTCCTCGACTGACTATTTAACCGGCGAGCAGTACTTC.

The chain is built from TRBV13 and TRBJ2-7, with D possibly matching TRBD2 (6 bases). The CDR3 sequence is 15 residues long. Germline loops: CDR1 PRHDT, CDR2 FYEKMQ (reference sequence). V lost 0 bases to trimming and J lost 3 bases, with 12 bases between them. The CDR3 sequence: CASSLGVGSIYEQYF. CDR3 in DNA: TGTGCCAGCAGCTTAGGCGTCGGGAGCATCTACGAGCAGTACTTC.

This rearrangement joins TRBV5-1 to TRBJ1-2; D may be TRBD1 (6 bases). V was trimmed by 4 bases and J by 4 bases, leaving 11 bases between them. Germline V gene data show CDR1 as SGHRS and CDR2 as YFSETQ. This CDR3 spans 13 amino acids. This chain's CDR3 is CASSAARGYGYTF. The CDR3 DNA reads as TGCGCCAGCAGCGCTGCCAGGGGCTATGGCTACACCTTC. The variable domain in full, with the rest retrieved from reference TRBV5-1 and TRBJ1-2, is KAGVTQTPRYLIKTRGQQVTLSCSPISGHRSVSWYQQTPGQGLQFLFEYFSETQRNKGNFPGRFSGRQFSNSRSEMNVSTLELGDSALYLCASSAARGYGYTFGSGTRLTVV.

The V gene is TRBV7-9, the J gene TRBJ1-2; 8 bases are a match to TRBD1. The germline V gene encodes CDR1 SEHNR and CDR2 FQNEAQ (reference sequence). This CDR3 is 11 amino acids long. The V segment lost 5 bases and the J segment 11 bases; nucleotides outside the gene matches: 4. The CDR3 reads CASSRDRPYTF. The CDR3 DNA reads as TGTGCCAGCAGCCGGGACAGGCCATACACCTTC.

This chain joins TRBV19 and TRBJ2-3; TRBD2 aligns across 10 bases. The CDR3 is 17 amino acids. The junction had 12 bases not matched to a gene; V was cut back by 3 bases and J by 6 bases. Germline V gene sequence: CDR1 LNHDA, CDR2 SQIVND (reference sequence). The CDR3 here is CASSISVGTSVGDTQYF. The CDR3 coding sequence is TGTGCCAGTAGTATCTCCGTCGGGACTAGCGTAGGGGATACGCAGTATTTT.

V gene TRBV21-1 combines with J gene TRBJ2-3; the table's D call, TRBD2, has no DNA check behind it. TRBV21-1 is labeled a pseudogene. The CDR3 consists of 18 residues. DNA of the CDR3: TGTGCCAGCAGCAAACGCGGGGAGCGGGGGGGAAACACAGATACGCAGTATTTT. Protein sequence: CASSKRGERGGNTDTQYF.

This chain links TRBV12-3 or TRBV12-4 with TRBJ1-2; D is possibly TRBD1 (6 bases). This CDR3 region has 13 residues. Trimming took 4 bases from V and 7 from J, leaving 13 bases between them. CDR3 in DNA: TGTGCCAGCAGTTCCCCACAGGGTCGTGGCTACACCTTC. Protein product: CASSSPQGRGYTF.